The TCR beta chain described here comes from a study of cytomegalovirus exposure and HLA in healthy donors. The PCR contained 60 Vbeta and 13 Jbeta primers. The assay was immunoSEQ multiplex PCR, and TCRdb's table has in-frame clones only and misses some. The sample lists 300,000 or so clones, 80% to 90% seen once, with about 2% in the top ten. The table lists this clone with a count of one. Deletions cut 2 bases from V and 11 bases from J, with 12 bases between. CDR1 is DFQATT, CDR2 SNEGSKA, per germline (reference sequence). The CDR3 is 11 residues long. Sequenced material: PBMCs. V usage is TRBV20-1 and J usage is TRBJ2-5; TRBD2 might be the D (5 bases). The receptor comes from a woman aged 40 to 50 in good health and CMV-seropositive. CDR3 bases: TGCAGTGCTAGAATTTCTGGGGAGCAGTACTTC. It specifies CSARISGEQYF.